The 30 T cell receptor beta chains presented below share a single source sample, sequenced in a study of blood T cells in healthy people across ages. PCR was performed a second time for about 7 to 12 cycles using a sample-barcoded 5' primer and a J-beta primer mix. Using its own MiXCR run on the 5' RACE reads, TCRdb lists one record per CDR3 protein. The sample shows 1,500,000 or so distinct CDR3 sequences, about 45% of them seen only once. Material: blood. The receptor source for this set is a woman aged 18-30 years in good health.

The chain uses TRBV28 and TRBJ2-1, with a possible D match to TRBD2 (7 bases). V dropped 7 bases and J dropped 7 bases, with 20 bases sitting between them. The length of the CDR3 is 15 residues. CDR1 is MDHEN, CDR2 SYDVKM, per germline. The CDR3 DNA sequence: TGTGCCAGCAACTCCGAGAAACAGGGAGGGAATGAGCAGTTCTTC. This codes for CASNSEKQGGNEQFF.

CDR3 DNA sequence: TGTGCCAGCAGCCTCGCGGGGGCAACCCAAGAGACCCAGTACTTC. This sequence encodes CASSLAGATQETQYF. The rearrangement joins TRBV7-2 to TRBJ2-5, with a possible D match to TRBD2 (7 bases). The ends were cut back, 5 bases at V and 1 base at J, with 14 bases in the middle. Germline V lookup: CDR1 SGHTA, CDR2 FQGNSA. This CDR3 is built from 15 residues.

V gene TRBV5-1 combines with J gene TRBJ1-3; D gene unclear. The ends were cut back, 1 base at V and 0 bases at J, with 8 bases in the middle. The CDR3 runs 15 residues. The germline V gene has CDR1 SGHRS and CDR2 YFSETQ. CDR3 DNA sequence: TGCGCCAGCAGCTTGCCGCGGATCTCTGGAAACACCATATATTTT. Encoded protein: CASSLPRISGNTIYF.

This sequence joins TRBV4-3 and TRBJ2-2; possible D gene TRBD2, 5 bases. V was clipped by 3 bases and J by 6 bases, with 14 bases between them. The CDR3 has 15 amino acids. The germline V gene encodes CDR1 LGHNA and CDR2 YSLEER. The CDR3 region is CASSHTRTRPGELFF. Here the CDR3 DNA reads TGCGCCAGCAGCCATACTAGGACTCGACCCGGGGAGCTGTTTTTT.

The V call is TRBV27, the J call TRBJ2-3; 8 bases map to TRBD1. Germline-derived CDR1 and CDR2 are MNHEY and SMNVEV (reference sequence). The CDR3 totals 17 residues. Trimming took 6 bases from V and 4 from J; bases not matched to a gene: 15. The CDR3 DNA follows: TGTGCCAGCAGCCAACGGAAGAGGACAGGGACTCCAGATACGCAGTATTTT. This gives the protein CASSQRKRTGTPDTQYF.

The chain carries TRBV20-1 and TRBJ2-3, with D possibly being TRBD2 (6 bases). The CDR3 spans 16 residues. The germline V gene encodes CDR1 DFQATT and CDR2 SNEGSKA (reference sequence). Between the trimmed V and J ends, which lost 1 base and 1 base, there was a span of 15 bases. CDR3 loop: CSARVGLARGTDTQYF. CDR3 bases: TGCAGTGCTAGAGTGGGGCTAGCGAGAGGCACAGATACGCAGTATTTT.

In its sample, this clonotype was seen a few times. This rearrangement joins TRBV20-1 to TRBJ1-1; maybe TRBD1 (5 bases). The CDR3 spans 15 residues. Germline CDR1 reads DFQATT; CDR2 reads SNEGSKA (reference sequence). Trimming took 4 bases from V and 4 from J, leaving 19 bases between them. CDR3 coding DNA: TGCAGTGCTACCGGGACTCCCGGCGGTTTCACTGAAGCTTTCTTT. Translated: CSATGTPGGFTEAFF.

This clonotype was seen at least ten times. The chain uses TRBV28 and TRBJ1-2; D is undetermined. Deletions cut 3 bases from V and 6 bases from J, with 8 bases between. The germline V gene has CDR1 MDHEN and CDR2 SYDVKM. The CDR3 has 12 residues. The CDR3 bases are TGTGCCAGCAGTTTCTACAGCGATGGCTACACCTTC. Residues: CASSFYSDGYTF.

V and J are TRBV28 and TRBJ2-5; possibly TRBD1 for D (5 bases). The germline V gene has CDR1 MDHEN and CDR2 SYDVKM. The V gene lost 3 bases and the J gene lost 5 bases, with 13 bases spanning the gap. The CDR3 extends over 14 amino acids. CDR3 DNA sequence: TGTGCCAGCAGTTTGGGCAGGGTTACGGAGACCCAGTACTTC. Protein: CASSLGRVTETQYF.

The chain has TRBV9 and TRBJ1-4; tentative D call: TRBD1 (6 bases). This CDR3 region has 13 residues. The V gene's germline CDR1 is SGDLS and CDR2 YYNGEE. V lost 3 bases to trimming and J lost 8 bases, with 11 bases between them. CDR3 DNA sequence: TGTGCCAGCAGCGCGGACACAGGGGAAAAACTGTTTTTT. It translates to CASSADTGEKLFF.

This chain uses TRBV7-9 with TRBJ2-3; D perhaps matches TRBD1 (6 bases). This CDR3 is built from 20 residues. Trimming shortened V by 4 bases and J by 4 bases, and 30 bases separated the two germline ends. CDR1 and CDR2 (germline): SEHNR, FQNEAQ (reference sequence). The CDR3 is CASSSGVHRLGDILADTQYF. The CDR3 DNA sequence: TGTGCCAGCAGCTCCGGCGTACACCGGTTGGGGGACATCTTAGCAGATACGCAGTATTTT.

The chain combines TRBV6-1 with TRBJ1-2, with unresolved D. CDR1 MNHNS and CDR2 SASEGT come from the germline V gene. This CDR3 has 13 residues. The V gene lost 11 bases and the J gene lost 2 bases, with 15 bases spanning the gap. In nucleotides, the CDR3 is TGTGCCGCCTACAGTGGCACCAACTATGGCTACACCTTC. As protein: CAAYSGTNYGYTF.

This clonotype was detected a few times. The rearrangement joins TRBV7-8 to TRBJ2-5, with D possibly matching TRBD1 (6 bases). The last part of the DNA fits TRBJ2-7 better; the J call may be wrong. This CDR3 has 14 residues. Germline CDR1 and CDR2: SGHVS and FQNEAQ. CDR3 DNA: TGTGCCAGTTCTACCCGCACTACAGGGAACGAGCAGTACTTC. Protein product: CASSTRTTGNEQYF.

Points on this clonotype: One base away lies a much larger clone, so this may be a sequencing read error. This rearrangement joins TRBV7-2 to TRBJ1-4, with a possible D match to TRBD1 (5 bases). The CDR3 has 14 residues. Trimming took 6 bases from V and 4 from J, leaving 12 bases between them. Per germline, CDR1 SGHTA and CDR2 FQGNSA. The CDR3 sequence is CASRRDAYNEKLFF. The CDR3 nucleotides read TGTGCCAGCAGAAGGGACGCCTATAATGAAAAACTGTTTTTT. The full variable domain, in which reference TRBV7-2 and TRBJ1-4 provide the parts outside the CDR3, is GAGVSQSPSNKVTEKGKDVELRCDPISGHTALYWYRQSLGQGLEFLIYFQGNSAPDKSGLPSDRFSAERTGGSVSTLTIQRTQQEDSAVYLCASRRDAYNEKLFFGSGTQLSVL.

Note on this clonotype: Since a much larger clone is just one base distant, this may be a read error. The chain recombines TRBV4-3 with TRBJ1-2; D is undetermined. The CDR3 has 13 amino acids. Germline V CDR1 and CDR2: LGHNA, YSLEER. CDR3 DNA sequence: TGCGTCAGCAGCCCGAGAAGTAACTATGGCTACACCTTC. Protein product: CVSSPRSNYGYTF.

Comments on this clonotype: A junction end diverges from the germline sequence, so it may reflect a read error. The V and J genes are TRBV24-1 and TRBJ1-5; weak D call: TRBD1 (6 bases). This CDR3 is built from 13 residues. Germline CDR1 reads KGHDR; CDR2 reads SFDVKD. The CDR3 coding sequence is TGTGCCACCAGTGCGGGGGCATTTCAGCCCCAGCAGTTT. As protein: CATSAGAFQPQQF.

The chain combines TRBV5-1 with TRBJ1-1; D not resolved. The V end was cut by 5 bases, the J end by 0 bases, with 11 bases between. CDR3 length: 14 amino acids. The germline V gene encodes CDR1 SGHRS and CDR2 YFSETQ. In nucleotides, the CDR3 is TGCGCCAGCAGACGAGGTGGGATGAACACTGAAGCTTTCTTT. Protein sequence: CASRRGGMNTEAFF.

The chain links TRBV5-1 to TRBJ2-2, with D possibly being TRBD2 (6 bases). Germline CDR1 and CDR2: SGHRS and YFSETQ. V was clipped by 3 bases and J by 2 bases, with 14 bases between them. The CDR3 has 16 amino acids. In nucleotides, the CDR3 is TGCGCCAGCAGCTCCCTTGGAGGGATCAACACCGGGGAGCTGTTTTTT. As protein: CASSSLGGINTGELFF.

This clonotype was detected a few times. CDR3 DNA sequence: TGCGCCAGCAGCCACAGGGGGCCTCAGCCCCAGCATTTT. Protein sequence: CASSHRGPQPQHF. The chain has TRBV5-1 and TRBJ1-5, with TRBD1 identical over 9 bases. The CDR3 has 13 amino acids. The V and J ends lost 4 bases and 6 bases, in that order; junction bases with no gene match: 2. Germline V lookup: CDR1 SGHRS, CDR2 YFSETQ.

As to this clonotype: An end of the junction differs from the germline gene, which may be a read error. The rearrangement links TRBV10-3 to TRBJ2-3, with 12 nucleotides matching TRBD2. The CDR3 sequence is 17 residues long. Germline-derived CDR1 and CDR2 are ENHRY and SYGVKD. The CDR3, as DNA: TGTGCCATCAGTGGGTCTACTAGCGGGGGGAGCACAAATACGCAGTATTTT. Its protein product is CAISGSTSGGSTNTQYF.

This sequence joins TRBV20-1 and TRBJ2-7; D possibly corresponds to TRBD2 (5 bases). CDR1 and CDR2 (germline): DFQATT, SNEGSKA (reference sequence). The CDR3 has 13 residues. Trimming shortened V by 3 bases and J by 4 bases, and 13 bases separated the two germline ends. This chain's CDR3 is CSASPEVEYEQYF. The DNA for the CDR3 is TGCAGTGCTAGCCCGGAGGTTGAGTACGAGCAGTACTTC.

The rearrangement links TRBV4-3 to TRBJ2-7, with 9 positions matching TRBD1. J gave up 4 bases and V 3 bases, and 7 bases lay outside the gene matches. This CDR3 region has 15 residues. In germline, CDR1 is LGHNA, CDR2 YSLEER. This CDR3 reads CASSHNDRGAYEQYF. Here the CDR3 DNA reads TGCGCCAGCAGCCACAACGACAGGGGGGCGTACGAGCAGTACTTC.

V gene TRBV7-9 combines with J gene TRBJ2-7; 8 bases fit TRBD2. Germline V gives CDR1 SEHNR, CDR2 FQNEAQ (reference sequence). The CDR3 is 15 amino acids. Trimming cost V 1 base and J 2 bases; bases outside gene matches: 4. As DNA, the CDR3 is TGTGCCAGCAGCTTAGGCCCAGCGGGGGCCTACGAGCAGTACTTC. Translating gives CASSLGPAGAYEQYF.

The table lists this clonotype with a few counts. The chain couples TRBV4-3 to TRBJ2-1; TRBD2 agrees at 9 bases. The V and J ends lost 0 bases and 5 bases, in that order; junction bases with no gene match: 8. Germline CDR1 reads LGHNA; CDR2 reads YSLEER. The CDR3 covers 17 residues. CDR3 coding DNA: TGCGCCAGCAGCCAAGATTTCGGCGGGAGGGCTAACAATGAGCAGTTCTTC. As protein: CASSQDFGGRANNEQFF.

This rearrangement joins TRBV11-3 to TRBJ2-1, with TRBD1 matching 9 bases. This CDR3 comprises 15 residues. Germline V gene data show CDR1 as SGHNT and CDR2 as YENEEA. Unmatched junction bases numbered 4, after V lost 5 bases and J lost 2 bases. CDR3 nucleotide sequence: TGTGCCAGCAGCGCTCACAGGGGGCCCTACAATGAGCAGTTCTTC. Encoded protein: CASSAHRGPYNEQFF.

This clonotype was found a few times. This rearrangement joins TRBV15 to TRBJ1-4; TRBD1 agrees at 12 bases. Germline V CDR1 and CDR2: LNHNV, YYDKDF (reference sequence). This CDR3 comprises 17 residues. The J segment lost 8 bases and the V segment lost 0 bases, leaving 7 bases of the junction unmatched. CDR3 sequence reads: CATSRDRDRGQREKLFF. CDR3 nucleotide sequence: TGTGCCACCAGCAGAGATCGGGACAGGGGGCAGAGGGAAAAACTGTTTTTT.

The chain joins TRBV27 to TRBJ2-1; 7 nucleotides agree with TRBD1. This CDR3 has 13 residues. The germline gives CDR1 MNHEY, CDR2 SMNVEV (reference sequence). V was clipped by 6 bases and J by 10 bases; unmatched bases: 9. CDR3 DNA: TGTGCCAGCAGGGACAGGTTGGAAGACGAGCAGTTCTTC. Amino acid sequence: CASRDRLEDEQFF.

This clonotype was observed a handful of times. The chain joins TRBV6-5 to TRBJ2-1, with 11 bases matching TRBD2. V trimming: 5 bases; J trimming: 5 bases; junction bases outside the gene matches: 5. This CDR3 has 15 residues. Germline CDR1 reads MNHEY; CDR2 reads SVGAGI. CDR3 sequence reads: CASSILAGGNNEQFF. The CDR3 DNA reads TGTGCCAGCAGTATCTTAGCGGGGGGGAACAATGAGCAGTTCTTC.

This clonotype was seen just once. This chain connects TRBV6-6 to TRBJ2-3, with D maybe TRBD2 (6 bases). V lost 3 bases and J 1 base, leaving 11 bases between the germline ends. Germline CDR1 reads MNHNY; CDR2 reads SVGAGI (reference sequence). The CDR3 length is 15 residues. The CDR3 region is CASSYWEEGTDTQYF. Here the CDR3 DNA reads TGTGCCAGCAGTTATTGGGAGGAGGGCACAGATACGCAGTATTTT.

This clonotype was seen repeatedly, ten times or more. The rearrangement links TRBV6-2 or TRBV6-3 to TRBJ2-5; 8 bases map to TRBD1. The V segment lost 6 bases and the J segment 1 base; nucleotides outside the gene matches: 1. The CDR3 contains 13 residues. Germline V gene data show CDR1 as MNHEY and CDR2 as SVGEGT. The CDR3 region is CASRGTGQETQYF. CDR3 coding DNA: TGTGCCAGCAGGGGGACAGGCCAAGAGACCCAGTACTTC.